A single sample gave rise to the 25 T cell receptor beta chains below, sequenced in a study of shared clonotypes between healthy human individuals. The repertoire was sequenced with immunoSEQ multiplex PCR; TCRdb's copy has only in-frame clones and lacks some. The sample lists some 2.4 million clones, approximately 93% occurring once. Sample: naive CD4+ T cells from PBMCs. Subset described: CD45RA+ positively selected. These TCRs come from a man aged 18-30 years in good health. Some clones in this sample may be carry-over from other donors' samples.

The chain combines TRBV28 with TRBJ2-7; D not certain. The CDR3 length is 14 residues. V lost 5 bases and J lost 6, with 17 bases in between. Germline V CDR1 and CDR2: MDHEN, SYDVKM. CDR3 region: CASSPGGSRAEQYF. Here the CDR3 DNA reads TGTGCCAGCAGTCCCGGCGGTTCTCGAGCCGAGCAGTACTTC.

V is TRBV27 and J is TRBJ1-5; D may be TRBD1 (5 bases). Trimming removed 5 bases from V and 6 bases from J, with 17 bases in between. The length of the CDR3 is 15 residues. CDR1 MNHEY and CDR2 SMNVEV come from the germline V gene (reference sequence). CDR3 nucleotide sequence: TGTGCCAGCAGTCCGACAGCTCAAATAGGTCAGCCCCAGCATTTT. Encoded protein: CASSPTAQIGQPQHF.

The rearrangement uses TRBV6-6 and TRBJ2-5; 11 bases fit TRBD1. The V gene's germline CDR1 is MNHNY and CDR2 SVGAGI (reference sequence). The CDR3 runs 14 residues. Trimming cost V 6 bases and J 5 bases; bases outside gene matches: 5. CDR3 in amino acids: CASRGQGGVETQYF. Here the CDR3 DNA reads TGTGCCAGCAGGGGACAGGGGGGGGTGGAGACCCAGTACTTC.

The chain recombines TRBV2 with TRBJ2-7; 7 positions agree with TRBD2. The CDR3 loop spans 14 amino acids. V shed 5 bases and J 4 bases; nucleotides not matched to a gene: 8. CDR1 is SNHLY and CDR2 is FYNNEI in the germline V gene. The CDR3 bases are TGTGCCAGCAGTCCAGCGCGGGAGAATTACGAGCAGTACTTC. Translating gives CASSPARENYEQYF.

Points on this clone: The identical CDR3 is also encoded by other nucleotide sequences in the sample. The chain couples TRBV19 to TRBJ2-7, with 10 bases fitting TRBD1. V shed 1 base and J 2 bases; nucleotides not matched to a gene: 2. Germline V CDR1 and CDR2: LNHDA, SQIVND (reference sequence). This CDR3 contains 15 residues. This CDR3 is CASSIGGQGTYEQYF. CDR3 bases: TGTGCCAGTAGTATAGGGGGACAGGGGACCTACGAGCAGTACTTC.

V and J are TRBV7-2 and TRBJ1-1; no definite D call. The V gene's germline CDR1 is SGHTA and CDR2 FQGNSA. This CDR3 has 14 amino acids. V was cut by 5 bases and J by 3 bases, with 13 bases left in between. The CDR3 coding sequence is TGTGCCAGCAGCGCCGGACCCGGGGACACTGAAGCTTTCTTT. Translated: CASSAGPGDTEAFF.

The rearrangement uses TRBV9 and TRBJ2-5; 7 bases agree with TRBD2. The germline CDR1 and CDR2 sequences are SGDLS and YYNGEE. J gave up 3 bases and V 0 bases, and 2 bases lay outside the gene matches. This CDR3 spans 14 amino acids. CDR3 coding DNA: TGTGCCAGCAGCGTAGACGGGGGGAAAGAGACCCAGTACTTC. It codes for CASSVDGGKETQYF.

The rearrangement links TRBV28 to TRBJ1-1; D remains ambiguous. Germline values: CDR1 MDHEN, CDR2 SYDVKM. CDR3 length: 14 residues. V gave up 7 bases and J gave up 4 bases, with 16 bases separating them. The DNA for the CDR3 is TGTGCCAGCATCATATACCCGGGGAGCACTGAAGCTTTCTTT. Amino acids: CASIIYPGSTEAFF.

This clone was seen once. The CDR3 sequence: CASSITFRGTPPQHF. As DNA, the CDR3 is TGTGCCAGTAGTATCACTTTCCGGGGGACCCCGCCCCAGCATTTT. The V and J genes are TRBV19 and TRBJ1-5; tentatively, D is TRBD1 (5 bases). V lost 3 bases to trimming and J lost 9 bases, with 18 bases between them. Germline CDR1 LNHDA, CDR2 SQIVND (reference sequence). The CDR3 is 15 residues long.

This clone appeared once. The chain uses TRBV18 and TRBJ2-1; TRBD2 agrees at 12 bases. CDR1 is KGHSH and CDR2 is LQKENI in the germline V gene. The CDR3 length is 16 residues. V shed 4 bases and J 6 bases; nucleotides not matched to a gene: 7. In DNA, the CDR3 is TGTGCCAGCTCACTCCCGACTAGCGGGAGCGGCAATGAGCAGTTCTTC. Amino acids: CASSLPTSGSGNEQFF.

The J gene is TRBJ2-7, the V gene TRBV30; D unclear. The CDR3 loop spans 11 amino acids. V lost 3 bases and J lost 3, with 6 bases in between. Looked up from germline, CDR1 is GTSNPN and CDR2 is SVGIG (reference sequence). The CDR3 loop reads CAWRTIYEQYF. The CDR3 DNA follows: TGTGCCTGGAGAACTATCTACGAGCAGTACTTC.

This rearrangement joins TRBV5-1 to TRBJ2-5; 8 bases are shared with TRBD2. The germline CDR1 and CDR2 sequences are SGHRS and YFSETQ. CDR3 length: 14 residues. The J segment lost 5 bases and the V segment lost 4 bases, leaving 7 bases of the junction unmatched. Written as DNA, the CDR3 is TGCGCCAGCAGCCACGGACTAGCCGGGGAGACCCAGTACTTC. Translated: CASSHGLAGETQYF.

As regards this clone: The sample has other DNA sequences that encode this CDR3 too. The genes are TRBV9 and TRBJ1-2; weak D call: TRBD1 (6 bases). Germline assignment: CDR1 SGDLS and CDR2 YYNGEE. The V end lost 4 bases, the J end lost 5 bases, and 12 bases lay between the germline ends. This CDR3 contains 13 residues. CDR3 coding DNA: TGTGCCAGCAGCCCCGATCAGGGGTATGGCTACACCTTC. Translated: CASSPDQGYGYTF. The complete variable domain, with remaining parts taken from reference TRBV9 and TRBJ1-2, reads DSGVTQTPKHLITATGQRVTLRCSPRSGDLSVYWYQQSLDQGLQFLIQYYNGEERAKGNILERFSAQQFPDLHSELNLSSLELGDSALYFCASSPDQGYGYTFGSGTRLTVV.

The genes are TRBV5-1 and TRBJ2-6, with 10 bases identical to TRBD2. The germline V gene has CDR1 SGHRS and CDR2 YFSETQ. The CDR3 runs 20 residues. The V segment lost 0 bases and the J segment 4 bases; nucleotides outside the gene matches: 13. CDR3 sequence: CASSLARRSGRLEGANVLTF. As DNA, the CDR3 is TGCGCCAGCAGCTTGGCCCGGCGTAGCGGGAGGTTGGAAGGGGCCAACGTCCTGACTTTC.

The chain combines TRBV14 with TRBJ2-1; 7 positions match TRBD2. This CDR3 spans 16 amino acids. Losses at the gene ends were 4 bases for V and 4 bases for J; bases not matched to a gene: 10. Germline V gives CDR1 SGHDN, CDR2 FVKESK. CDR3 in amino acids: CASSRTPSGIYNEQFF. The CDR3 DNA reads TGTGCCAGCAGCCGGACGCCGAGCGGGATATACAATGAGCAGTTCTTC.

The rearrangement uses TRBV5-8 and TRBJ1-5; D remains ambiguous. The CDR3 runs 15 residues. Trimming took off 0 bases at V and 3 bases at J, with 10 bases between the two ends. The V gene's germline CDR1 is SGHTS and CDR2 YDEGEE. The CDR3 DNA reads TGTGCCAGCAGCTTGGGTCGGCAGCTCAATCAGCCCCAGCATTTT. This translates into CASSLGRQLNQPQHF.

DNA for the CDR3: TGTGCCAGCAGCTTAACGGGATCAATCCGGGGGCGGTCCTACGAGCAGTACTTC. Protein: CASSLTGSIRGRSYEQYF. The rearrangement joins TRBV7-3 to TRBJ2-7; D may be TRBD1 or TRBD2 (6 bases each). CDR1 is SGHTA, CDR2 FQGTGA, per germline. V was pared by 0 bases and J by 1 base, with 19 bases between. The CDR3 sequence is 18 residues long.

The CDR3 nucleotides are TGTGCCAGCAGTTACGACTGGAACACCGGGGAGCTGTTTTTT. Encoded protein: CASSYDWNTGELFF. The V gene is TRBV6-5, the J gene TRBJ2-2, with D unclear. The CDR3 runs 14 residues. Trimming left V 2 bases short and J 1 base short, with 5 bases between. Germline-derived CDR1 and CDR2 are MNHEY and SVGAGI.

The V and J genes are TRBV6-5 and TRBJ2-1, with 13 bases identical to TRBD2. Germline CDR1 reads MNHEY; CDR2 reads SVGAGI. The CDR3 totals 12 residues. With V trimmed by 5 bases and J by 16 bases, 5 bases remained unmatched. The CDR3 DNA is TGTGCCAGCAGTCGGACTAGCGGGAGTCCTTTCTTC. Residues: CASSRTSGSPFF.

The chain uses TRBV6-7 and TRBJ2-5; 11 nucleotides agree with TRBD2. TRBV6-7 is labeled an ORF, and its function is uncertain. CDR3 length: 17 residues. V shed 5 bases, J shed 5 bases, and the junction held 13 bases outside the gene matches. CDR3 in amino acids: CASSTLAGVLPRETQYF. Written as DNA, the CDR3 is TGTGCCAGCAGTACACTAGCGGGAGTCCTCCCTCGGGAGACCCAGTACTTC.

This chain links TRBV5-1 with TRBJ2-1; D assignment may be TRBD1 or TRBD2 (5 bases each). The V end was cut by 2 bases, the J end by 5 bases, with 14 bases between. Per germline, CDR1 SGHRS and CDR2 YFSETQ. The CDR3 has 15 residues. CDR3 sequence reads: CASSFGGDVNNEQFF. CDR3 coding DNA: TGCGCCAGCAGCTTTGGGGGAGATGTAAACAATGAGCAGTTCTTC.

CDR3 protein: CASSSGTSTDTQYF. The CDR3 region has the DNA TGTGCCAGCAGCTCGGGGACTAGCACAGATACGCAGTATTTT. The chain employs TRBV7-9 and TRBJ2-3, with D perhaps matching TRBD2 (6 bases). Germline V gene data show CDR1 as SEHNR and CDR2 as FQNEAQ (reference sequence). The germline V and J ends were trimmed by 4 bases and 0 bases, with 8 bases remaining between them. The CDR3 spans 14 residues. Complete variable domain (other parts from reference TRBV7-9 and TRBJ2-3): DTGVSQNPRHKITKRGQNVTFRCDPISEHNRLYWYRQTLGQGPEFLTYFQNEAQLEKSRLLSDRFSAERPKGSFSTLEIQRTEQGDSAMYLCASSSGTSTDTQYFGPGTRLTVL.

As to this clone: Other DNA variants within this sample encode the same CDR3. This chain connects TRBV5-1 to TRBJ2-2; TRBD2 is a possible D gene (6 bases). CDR1 SGHRS and CDR2 YFSETQ come from the germline V gene. V lost 5 bases to trimming and J lost 0 bases, with 11 bases between them. This CDR3 is 15 amino acids long. The CDR3 spells CASSRDSPNTGELFF. Written as DNA, the CDR3 is TGCGCCAGCAGTCGGGACTCACCGAACACCGGGGAGCTGTTTTTT.

Here the CDR3 reads CASSQGGNLAGANVLTF. In nucleotides, the CDR3 is TGTGCCAGCAGCCAGGGAGGGAACTTAGCTGGGGCCAACGTCCTGACTTTC. This sequence joins TRBV4-2 and TRBJ2-6; TRBD2 aligns across 7 bases. The germline CDR1 and CDR2 sequences are LGHNA and YNFKEQ. J gave up 2 bases and V 3 bases, and 7 bases lay outside the gene matches. The CDR3 spans 17 residues.

This clone has just one count. The chain carries TRBV7-2 and TRBJ2-5; D is uncertain. V lost 6 bases, J lost 3 bases, and 11 bases lay in between. This CDR3 has 13 residues. Germline assignment: CDR1 SGHTA and CDR2 FQGNSA. The CDR3 coding sequence is TGTGCCAGCAGAATAGGGCAAAAAGAGACCCAGTACTTC. This sequence encodes CASRIGQKETQYF. Drawing the rest from reference TRBV7-2 and TRBJ2-5, the complete variable domain is GAGVSQSPSNKVTEKGKDVELRCDPISGHTALYWYRQSLGQGLEFLIYFQGNSAPDKSGLPSDRFSAERTGGSVSTLTIQRTQQEDSAVYLCASRIGQKETQYFGPGTRLLVL.